One sample yielded the 25 T cell receptor beta chains listed below, sequenced in a study of cytomegalovirus exposure and HLA in healthy donors. PCR amplification relied on 60 Vbeta primers (plus 13 Jbeta primers). Generated by immunoSEQ multiplex PCR, the TCRdb table keeps only in-frame clones and is missing some. The sample includes some 180,000 clones, 78% of them seen just once. The specimen sequenced was PBMCs. All receptors come from a female donor in good health and CMV-seronegative.

J is TRBJ2-7 and V is TRBV28, with D possibly TRBD1 on 6 matching bases. The germline V gene has CDR1 MDHEN and CDR2 SYDVKM. This CDR3 comprises 16 residues. Trimming pared 1 base from V and 1 base from J, leaving 14 bases between. The CDR3: CASSLLGAGSSYEQYF. CDR3 bases: TGTGCCAGCAGTTTATTGGGGGCGGGCTCTTCCTACGAGCAGTACTTC.

This clone was counted once. This chain uses TRBV5-6 with TRBJ1-5, with TRBD1 as a possible D gene (6 bases). Germline V gene data show CDR1 as SGHDT and CDR2 as YYEEEE. The CDR3 is made up of 16 amino acids. With 3 bases removed from V and 0 bases from J, the gap between germline ends came to 13 bases. CDR3 in amino acids: CASSSNQGYSNQPQHF. The CDR3 DNA is TGTGCCAGCAGCTCAAATCAGGGGTATAGCAATCAGCCCCAGCATTTT.

The chain has TRBV6-6 and TRBJ1-2, with TRBD1 identical over 9 bases. This CDR3 spans 13 amino acids. Losses at the gene ends were 7 bases for V and 8 bases for J; bases not matched to a gene: 8. Germline CDR1 MNHNY, CDR2 SVGAGI (reference sequence). CDR3: CASTDRGTGGYTF. In nucleotides, the CDR3 is TGTGCCAGCACCGACAGGGGGACGGGGGGCTACACCTTC.

This clone has just a few counts. The rearrangement joins TRBV5-6 to TRBJ1-2; possible D gene TRBD1, 5 bases. Germline V CDR1 and CDR2: SGHDT, YYEEEE. V lost 5 bases, J lost 0 bases, and 14 bases lay in between. The CDR3 extends over 15 amino acids. CDR3 nucleotide sequence: TGTGCCAGCAGGGTAACGACAGCTTCTAACTATGGCTACACCTTC. Translated: CASRVTTASNYGYTF.

The chain is built from TRBV2 and TRBJ2-7; tentatively, D is TRBD1 (6 bases). V was pared by 3 bases and J by 3 bases, with 15 bases between. In germline, CDR1 is SNHLY, CDR2 FYNNEI. The CDR3 is 15 residues long. CDR3 in DNA: TGTGCCAGCAGTGAGGAGACAGGAGAGAACTACGAGCAGTACTTC. This gives the protein CASSEETGENYEQYF.

The CDR3 loop is CASSEGWQGTDTQYF. In DNA, the CDR3 is TGTGCCAGCAGCGAGGGATGGCAGGGCACAGATACGCAGTATTTT. The chain employs TRBV2 and TRBJ2-3, with a tentative D call TRBD2 (5 bases). CDR3 size: 15 residues. Between the trimmed V and J ends, which lost 6 bases and 1 base, there was a span of 14 bases. CDR1 and CDR2 from the germline V gene are SNHLY and FYNNEI.

CDR3 sequence: CATSRTSNSPLHF. CDR3 coding DNA: TGTGCCACCAGCAGAACCAGTAATTCACCCCTCCACTTT. The chain is built from TRBV15 and TRBJ1-6; D is uncertain. The germline V gene encodes CDR1 LNHNV and CDR2 YYDKDF (reference sequence). The CDR3 totals 13 residues. With 2 bases removed from V and 6 bases from J, the gap between germline ends came to 5 bases. Combining the CDR3 with reference TRBV15 and TRBJ1-6 gives the whole variable domain DAMVIQNPRYQVTQFGKPVTLSCSQTLNHNVMYWYQQKSSQAPKLLFHYYDKDFNNEADTPDNFQSRRPNTSFCFLDIRSPGLGDTAMYLCATSRTSNSPLHFGNGTRLTVT.

The chain carries TRBV9 and TRBJ2-7; 11 nucleotides align to TRBD2. The CDR3 is 15 amino acids. CDR1 and CDR2 (germline): SGDLS, YYNGEE. Trimming at V came to 5 bases and at J to 5 bases, leaving 9 bases not matched to a gene. CDR3 coding DNA: TGTGCCAGCAGTTATACTAGCGGGAGTACCAACGAGCAGTACTTC. Its protein is CASSYTSGSTNEQYF.

CDR3 protein: CASSGRRGATDTQYF. The DNA for the CDR3 is TGTGCCAGCAGTGGAAGGCGGGGGGCCACAGATACGCAGTATTTT. The V and J genes are TRBV6-1 and TRBJ2-3; 8 bases are a match to TRBD2. The germline gives CDR1 MNHNS, CDR2 SASEGT. Trimming cost V 4 bases and J 2 bases; bases outside gene matches: 5. The CDR3 sequence is 15 residues long.

The V and J genes are TRBV27 and TRBJ2-3, with TRBD1 matching 9 bases. Germline V lookup: CDR1 MNHEY, CDR2 SMNVEV (reference sequence). V gave up 3 bases and J gave up 2 bases; unmatched junction bases: 6. The CDR3 length is 16 residues. CDR3 sequence: CASSFWGQGNTDTQYF. CDR3 sequence (DNA): TGTGCCAGCAGTTTTTGGGGACAGGGAAACACAGATACGCAGTATTTT.

The V and J genes are TRBV2 and TRBJ1-2; unclear D gene. Germline values: CDR1 SNHLY, CDR2 FYNNEI. Trimming removed 3 bases at V and 7 bases at J, with 9 bases between. This CDR3 has 12 residues. This CDR3 reads CASSEWPGGYTF. CDR3 DNA sequence: TGTGCCAGCAGTGAGTGGCCGGGTGGCTACACCTTC.

This chain uses TRBV2 with TRBJ2-7; 8 bases align to TRBD1. The germline V gene has CDR1 SNHLY and CDR2 FYNNEI. V gave up 4 bases and J gave up 3 bases; unmatched junction bases: 5. The CDR3 has 14 amino acids. Written as DNA, the CDR3 is TGTGCCAGCAGTGTAGGACAGGGCAGCTACGAGCAGTACTTC. Translated: CASSVGQGSYEQYF.

V usage is TRBV30 and J usage is TRBJ1-2; the D is unclear. The V end lost 0 bases, the J end lost 7 bases, and 12 bases lay between the germline ends. The CDR3 sequence is 13 residues long. Germline V lookup: CDR1 GTSNPN, CDR2 SVGIG (reference sequence). The CDR3 reads CAWSVPEGAGYTF. CDR3 DNA: TGTGCCTGGAGTGTACCGGAAGGAGCTGGCTACACCTTC.

A word on this clone: At one end the junction does not follow the germline gene, possibly because of a read error. V is TRBV7-9 and J is TRBJ1-1, with no clear D. CDR1 is SEHNR and CDR2 is FQNEAQ in the germline V gene (reference sequence). The CDR3 has 15 amino acids. CDR3 amino acids: CSSSPELREATEAFF. For the CDR3, the DNA is TGTTCCAGCAGCCCCGAATTGAGGGAAGCCACTGAAGCTTTCTTT.

The rearrangement uses TRBV5-1 and TRBJ2-1, with 13 nucleotides matching TRBD2. Germline V gene sequence: CDR1 SGHRS, CDR2 YFSETQ. Trimming at V came to 3 bases and at J to 7 bases, leaving 7 bases not matched to a gene. The CDR3 extends over 16 amino acids. CDR3 sequence reads: CASSWTGLAGHNEQFF. The CDR3 region has the DNA TGCGCCAGCAGCTGGACGGGACTAGCGGGACATAATGAGCAGTTCTTC.

The gene calls are TRBV28 and TRBJ2-3; D possibly corresponds to TRBD1 (5 bases). The CDR3 spans 15 residues. The germline V gene has CDR1 MDHEN and CDR2 SYDVKM. The V end lost 4 bases, the J end lost 2 bases, and 13 bases lay between the germline ends. CDR3 sequence reads: CASSSVRGITDTQYF. DNA of the CDR3: TGTGCCAGCAGTTCCGTAAGGGGCATCACAGATACGCAGTATTTT.

This clone was picked up a small number of times. The chain has TRBV18 and TRBJ2-6; TRBD2 matches 8 bases. From germline, CDR1 is KGHSH and CDR2 LQKENI. J gave up 0 bases and V 5 bases, and 9 bases lay outside the gene matches. The CDR3 extends over 18 amino acids. CDR3 sequence (DNA): TGTGCCAGCTCATCCCGGGGGGGGGCCTTCTCTGGGGCCAACGTCCTGACTTTC. Translation gives CASSSRGGAFSGANVLTF.

This chain links TRBV12-5 with TRBJ1-5; a weak D match, TRBD1 (5 bases). CDR1 LGHNT and CDR2 FRNRAP come from the germline V gene. CDR3 length: 14 amino acids. Trimming removed 4 bases at V and 5 bases at J, with 12 bases between. The CDR3 DNA is TGTGCTAGTGGTTATGGTGACAGCTATCAGCCCCAGCATTTT. It yields the protein CASGYGDSYQPQHF.

The CDR3 nucleotides read TGTGCCAGCAGCTCCTCCGGGACAGGACCCTCACCCCTCCACTTT. This gives the protein CASSSSGTGPSPLHF. The chain uses TRBV13 and TRBJ1-6, with 8 bases that match TRBD1. This CDR3 is 15 amino acids long. Trimming took 4 bases from V and 10 from J; bases not matched to a gene: 9. Per germline, CDR1 PRHDT and CDR2 FYEKMQ (reference sequence).

V gene TRBV2 combines with J gene TRBJ1-1; 7 positions agree with TRBD1. Germline V lookup: CDR1 SNHLY, CDR2 FYNNEI. V was clipped by 6 bases and J by 5 bases; unmatched bases: 6. The CDR3 length is 13 residues. The CDR3 DNA follows: TGTGCCAGCAGGAGACAGGGAGGAACTGAAGCTTTCTTT. It yields the protein CASRRQGGTEAFF. The complete variable domain, with remaining parts taken from reference TRBV2 and TRBJ1-1, reads EPEVTQTPSHQVTQMGQEVILRCVPISNHLYFYWYRQILGQKVEFLVSFYNNEISEKSEIFDDQFSVERPDGSNFTLKIRSTKLEDSAMYFCASRRQGGTEAFFGQGTRLTVV.

V usage is TRBV6-5 and J usage is TRBJ2-1; unclear D gene. The CDR3 runs 13 residues. Germline V gene lookup returns CDR1 MNHEY and CDR2 SVGAGI. The V and J ends lost 6 bases and 2 bases respectively, with 8 bases between them. CDR3 bases: TGTGCCAGCAGGCTACAGACCTACAATGAGCAGTTCTTC. This codes for CASRLQTYNEQFF.

The table lists this clone with a few counts. The chain is built from TRBV19 and TRBJ1-5; D is unresolved. This CDR3 contains 12 residues. Trimming pared 5 bases from V and 2 bases from J, leaving 4 bases between. CDR1 is LNHDA, CDR2 SQIVND, per germline (reference sequence). The CDR3 DNA reads as TGTGCCAGTAGTGCGGGCAATCAGCCCCAGCATTTT. This translates into CASSAGNQPQHF.

The rearrangement joins TRBV19 to TRBJ1-5; 8 bases line up with TRBD1. V trimming: 3 bases; J trimming: 4 bases; junction bases outside the gene matches: 11. The CDR3 is 17 residues long. Germline CDR1 reads LNHDA; CDR2 reads SQIVND (reference sequence). CDR3 residues: CASSIRHDRGGNQPQHF. The DNA of the CDR3 is TGTGCCAGTAGTATTCGACACGACAGGGGAGGAAATCAGCCCCAGCATTTT.

This chain connects TRBV5-4 to TRBJ1-1; 9 positions agree with TRBD1. The junction had 7 bases not matched to a gene; V was cut back by 5 bases and J by 5 bases. From germline, CDR1 is SGHNT and CDR2 YYREEE (reference sequence). The CDR3 extends over 14 amino acids. The CDR3 region has the DNA TGTGCCAGCAGGCTGACAGGGGGTGGGACTGAAGCTTTCTTT. Protein sequence: CASRLTGGGTEAFF.

Only one count was recorded for this clone. Other nucleotide sequences from this sample produce the same CDR3. This sequence joins TRBV4-1 and TRBJ2-3; 9 bases match TRBD2. CDR3 size: 17 residues. Germline loops: CDR1 MGHRA, CDR2 YSYEKL. J was trimmed by 1 base and V by 1 base; bases with no gene match: 6. CDR3: CASSQGPWTSGTDTQYF. The DNA for the CDR3 is TGCGCCAGCAGCCAAGGGCCCTGGACTAGCGGCACAGATACGCAGTATTTT.